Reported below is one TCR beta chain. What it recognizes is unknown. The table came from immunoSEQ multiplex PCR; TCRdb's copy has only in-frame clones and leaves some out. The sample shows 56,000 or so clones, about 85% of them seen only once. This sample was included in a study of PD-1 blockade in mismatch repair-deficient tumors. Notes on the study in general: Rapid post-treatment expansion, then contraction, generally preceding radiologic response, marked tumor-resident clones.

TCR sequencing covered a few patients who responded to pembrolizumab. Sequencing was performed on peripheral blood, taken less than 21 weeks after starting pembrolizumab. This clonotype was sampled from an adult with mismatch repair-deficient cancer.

CDR3 bases: TGTGCCAGTAGCGTCGGGAGCGGGAGGGCCTCGGATGAGCAGTTCTTC. Its protein is CASSVGSGRASDEQFF. This rearrangement joins TRBV19 to TRBJ2-1, with 10 bases fitting TRBD2. The CDR3 extends over 16 amino acids. The germline gives CDR1 LNHDA, CDR2 SQIVND (reference sequence). Trimming removed 6 bases from V and 8 bases from J; junction bases left unmatched: 13.